Given below is one T cell receptor beta chain in context. This specimen belongs to a study of blood T cell repertoires in COVID-19. Participants reported their clinical history, and cohort assignment relied on those reports. Under the authors' procedure: Nucleated cell number was recorded as an estimate derived from reference gene primer amplification. Data came from immunoSEQ multiplex PCR; TCRdb stores just in-frame clones and leaves some out. The DNA gave D and trimming, while V, J and clone size come from that table. The sample contains under 200,000 clones, roughly 82% of which appear only once. Germline assignment: CDR1 SGHNT and CDR2 YYREEE (reference sequence). V was clipped by 4 bases and J by 6 bases, with 8 bases between them. This CDR3 spans 12 amino acids.

V and J are TRBV5-4 and TRBJ2-1; unclear D gene. The sample consisted of PBMCs or T cells enriched from blood (not recorded which). The clonotype originates from a woman aged 55-75 years with acute COVID-19. CDR3 sequence reads: CASSPRSNEQFF. CDR3 bases: TGTGCCAGCAGCCCCCGTAGCAATGAGCAGTTCTTC. Combining the CDR3 with reference TRBV5-4 and TRBJ2-1 gives the whole variable domain ETGVTQSPTHLIKTRGQQVTLRCSSQSGHNTVSWYQQALGQGPQFIFQYYREEENGRGNFPPRFSGLQFPNYSSELNVNALELDDSALYLCASSPRSNEQFFGPGTRLTVL.